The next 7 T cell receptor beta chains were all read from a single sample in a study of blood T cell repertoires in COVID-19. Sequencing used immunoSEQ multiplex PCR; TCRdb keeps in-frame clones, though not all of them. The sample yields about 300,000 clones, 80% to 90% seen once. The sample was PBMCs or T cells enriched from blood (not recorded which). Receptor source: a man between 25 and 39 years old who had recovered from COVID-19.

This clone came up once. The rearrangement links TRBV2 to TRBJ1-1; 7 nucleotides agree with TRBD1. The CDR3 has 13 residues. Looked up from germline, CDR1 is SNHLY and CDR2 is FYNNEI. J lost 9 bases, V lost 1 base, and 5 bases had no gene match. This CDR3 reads CASSEGQGLQAFF. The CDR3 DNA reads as TGTGCCAGCAGTGAAGGACAGGGCCTTCAAGCTTTCTTT.

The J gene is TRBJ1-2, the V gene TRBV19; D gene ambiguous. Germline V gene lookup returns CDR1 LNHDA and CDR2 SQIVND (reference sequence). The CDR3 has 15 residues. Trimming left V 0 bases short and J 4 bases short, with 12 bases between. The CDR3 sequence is CASSIDPILSYGYTF. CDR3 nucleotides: TGTGCCAGTAGTATAGACCCAATACTTAGCTATGGCTACACCTTC.

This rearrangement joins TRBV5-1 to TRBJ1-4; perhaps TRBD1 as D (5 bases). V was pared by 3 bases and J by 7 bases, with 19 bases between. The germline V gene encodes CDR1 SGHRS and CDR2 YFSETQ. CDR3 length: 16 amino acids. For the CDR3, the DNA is TGCGCCAGCAGCTCGGCGGTTGGGGCAATTGGTGAAAAACTGTTTTTT. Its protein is CASSSAVGAIGEKLFF.

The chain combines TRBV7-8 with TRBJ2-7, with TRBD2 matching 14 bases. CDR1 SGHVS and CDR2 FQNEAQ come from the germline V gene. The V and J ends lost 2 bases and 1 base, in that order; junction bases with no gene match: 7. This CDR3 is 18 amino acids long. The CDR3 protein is CASSLLTSGGARSYEQYF. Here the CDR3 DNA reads TGTGCCAGCAGCTTACTGACTAGCGGGGGGGCCAGATCCTACGAGCAGTACTTC.

The CDR3 DNA reads as TGTGCCAGCAGCACCCGAAAGCTTTCCTCTGGAAACACCATATATTTT. Its protein is CASSTRKLSSGNTIYF. V is TRBV7-9 and J is TRBJ1-3; D not resolved. Per germline, CDR1 SEHNR and CDR2 FQNEAQ (reference sequence). The CDR3 has 16 residues. V was trimmed by 5 bases and J by 0 bases, leaving 14 bases between them.

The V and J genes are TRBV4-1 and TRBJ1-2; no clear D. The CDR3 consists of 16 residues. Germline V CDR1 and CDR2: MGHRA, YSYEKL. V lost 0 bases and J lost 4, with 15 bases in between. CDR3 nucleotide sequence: TGCGCCAGCAGCCAAGATCCTGGAAACAGCCTCTATGGCTACACCTTC. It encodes CASSQDPGNSLYGYTF.

This CDR3 is CASSNPDRNTEAFF. The CDR3 region has the DNA TGTGCCAGCAGCAACCCGGACAGGAACACTGAAGCTTTCTTT. V gene TRBV11-3 combines with J gene TRBJ1-1; perhaps TRBD1 as D (6 bases). The length of the CDR3 is 14 residues. CDR1 and CDR2 (germline): SGHNT, YENEEA. Trimming took 5 bases from V and 1 from J, leaving 11 bases between them.